A single sample is the source of the 4 T cell receptor beta chains below, sequenced in a study of shared clonotypes between healthy human individuals. Method: immunoSEQ multiplex PCR; TCRdb's copy keeps in-frame clones and lacks some. The sample yields 300,000 to 400,000 clones, around 70% seen once. Sequencing input: memory CD4+ T cells sorted from blood. The subset here: CD45RA-negative fraction. These receptors were obtained from a man between 25 and 39 years old in good health.

V usage is TRBV7-9 and J usage is TRBJ1-4, with D hard to call. CDR1 is SEHNR, CDR2 FQNEAQ, per germline (reference sequence). The CDR3 covers 13 residues. V was pared by 2 bases and J by 8 bases, with 9 bases between. The CDR3: CASSLSIWEKLFF. CDR3 DNA sequence: TGTGCCAGCAGCTTAAGTATTTGGGAAAAACTGTTTTTT.

This chain connects TRBV19 to TRBJ1-1; D might be TRBD1 (5 bases). Trimming stripped 5 bases from V and 1 base from J, with 14 bases between. CDR1 and CDR2 (germline): LNHDA, SQIVND (reference sequence). The CDR3 is made up of 15 amino acids. The CDR3 reads CASSSGQAANTEAFF. The DNA of the CDR3 is TGTGCCAGTAGTTCCGGACAAGCTGCGAACACTGAAGCTTTCTTT.

The CDR3 bases are TGCGCCAGCAGCCAAGATTCCCAGGGTCCCTATGGCTACACCTTC. As protein: CASSQDSQGPYGYTF. V and J are TRBV4-3 and TRBJ1-2, with D perhaps matching TRBD1 (5 bases). The V gene lost 0 bases and the J gene lost 4 bases, with 12 bases spanning the gap. The CDR3 runs to 15 residues. Per the germline V gene, CDR1 is LGHNA and CDR2 is YSLEER.

For the CDR3, the DNA is TGCGCCAGCAGCTGGGGCCCACAGGGAAATGAGCAGTTCTTC. This gives the protein CASSWGPQGNEQFF. The chain carries TRBV5-1 and TRBJ2-1; D may be TRBD1 (6 bases). Germline CDR1 reads SGHRS; CDR2 reads YFSETQ. V was shortened by 3 bases and J by 7 bases, with 14 bases between the two germline ends. The CDR3 has 14 residues.